This T cell receptor beta chain was observed in a study of T-cell memory formation after mild COVID-19. 5'RACE with constant-segment primers yielded barcoded, UMI-tagged TCR alpha and TCR beta cDNA libraries. TCRdb used MiXCR to reprocess the 5' RACE reads, holding one entry per CDR3 protein. The table shows tens of thousands of distinct CDR3 sequences, with roughly 16% occurring only once. Of note for this clonotype: Its antigen is undetermined.

Points from the study as a whole: A second wave of clones peaked on day 37, and their SARS-CoV-2 specificity went unconfirmed.

The germline V gene has CDR1 SGHTA and CDR2 FQGNSA. The CDR3 is made up of 14 amino acids. V dropped 5 bases and J dropped 3; count of bases not matched to a gene: 7. Sequencing was done on a sample of PBMCs or a T cell subset sorted from them (not recorded which). This clonotype was sampled from a man in his late teens or twenties who had mild COVID-19 (a few samples of this study predate the infection). Cell type and time point are not known. V gene TRBV7-2 combines with J gene TRBJ2-7; 7 nucleotides match TRBD2. In DNA, the CDR3 is TGTGCCAGCAGCGTTCACCGGGGGGTCTACGAGCAGTACTTC. It specifies CASSVHRGVYEQYF.